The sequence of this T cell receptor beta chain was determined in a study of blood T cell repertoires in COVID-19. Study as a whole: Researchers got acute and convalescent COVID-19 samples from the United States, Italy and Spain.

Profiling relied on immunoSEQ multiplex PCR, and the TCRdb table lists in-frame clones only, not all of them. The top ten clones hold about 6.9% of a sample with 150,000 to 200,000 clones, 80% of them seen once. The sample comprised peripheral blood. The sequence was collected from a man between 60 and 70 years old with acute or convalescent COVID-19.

CDR3 sequence: CASSIDLPGQGKQYF. In DNA form, the CDR3 reads TGTGCCAGTAGTATAGACTTACCGGGACAGGGGAAGCAGTACTTC. The V gene is TRBV19, the J gene TRBJ2-7, with 10 bases identical to TRBD1. The junction had 7 bases not matched to a gene; V was cut back by 0 bases and J by 8 bases. The CDR3 has 15 residues. Germline assignment: CDR1 LNHDA and CDR2 SQIVND (reference sequence).